The sequence of this TCR beta chain was determined in a study of shared clonotypes between healthy human individuals. Study-level findings and limits: The generation probabilities recorded for non-shared clonotypes fell below those of clonotypes shared by all four donors.

Trimming at V came to 2 bases and at J to 1 base, leaving 5 bases not matched to a gene. The germline gives CDR1 SGHTA, CDR2 FQGNSA. This CDR3 has 15 amino acids. Only in-frame clones appear in the TCRdb table, and some are missing; sequencing was by immunoSEQ multiplex PCR. The sample includes about 340,000 clones, 73% of them seen just once. Comments on this clone: Its antigen is not known.

The chain links TRBV7-2 to TRBJ2-7, with 7 bases that match TRBD1. Sample: memory CD4+ T cells sorted from blood. This sample's subset: CD45RA-negative fraction. The TCR sequence derives from a young man in good health. In nucleotides, the CDR3 is TGTGCCAGCAGCTTAATGACAGGGTTATCCTACGAGCAGTACTTC. Its translation is CASSLMTGLSYEQYF.